The rows below give T cell receptor beta chains drawn from one sample of a study of neurological immune-mediated disorders. TCRdb called the 5' RACE reads again in MiXCR, with one record for every CDR3 protein. This table has tens of thousands of distinct CDR3 sequences, 3% to 4% appearing once. Sequencing was performed on PBMCs. All receptors derive from a man in his sixties with multiple sclerosis. CDR3s include the opening cysteine and the closing phenylalanine or tryptophan. D genes are given only for firm matches. A row's size may be missing; if present it is once, few, many or a size class.

j_gene,abundance,d_gene,v_gene,CDR3aa,CDR3nt
TRBJ2-3,NA,NA,TRBV7-9,CASSFRITDTQYF,TGTGCCAGCAGCTTCCGGATCACAGATACGCAGTATTTT
TRBJ2-2,many,NA,TRBV20-1,CSARAGTGELFF,TGCAGTGCTAGAGCTGGGACCGGGGAGCTGTTTTTT
TRBJ2-5,few,NA,TRBV20-1,CSDIATAQETQYF,TGCAGTGACATAGCCACAGCCCAAGAGACCCAGTACTTC
TRBJ2-2,many,NA,TRBV10-3,CAARRTPNTGELFF,TGTGCCGCGCGACGGACGCCGAACACCGGGGAGCTGTTTTTT
TRBJ1-2,many,NA,TRBV9,CASSVGDMGSYGYTF,TGTGCCAGCAGCGTAGGAGATATGGGATCTTATGGCTACACCTTC
TRBJ1-4,many,NA,TRBV5-1,CASSLDGGIEKLFF,TGCGCCAGCAGCTTGGACGGGGGTATCGAAAAACTGTTTTTT
TRBJ2-1,many,NA,TRBV24-1,CATSDPGRGAYNEQFF,TGTGCCACCAGTGATCCGGGCAGGGGGGCCTACAATGAGCAGTTCTTC
TRBJ1-5,NA,TRBD1,TRBV7-8,CASSPGQGSNQPQHF,TGTGCCAGCAGCCCGGGACAGGGGAGCAATCAGCCCCAGCATTTT
TRBJ2-7,many,NA,TRBV20-1,CSARGPGLSYEQYF,TGCAGTGCTAGAGGTCCGGGCCTATCCTACGAGCAGTACTTC
TRBJ2-1,many,NA,TRBV10-2,CASSESYNEQFF,TGCGCCAGCAGTGAGTCCTACAATGAGCAGTTCTTC
TRBJ2-5,many,TRBD2,TRBV20-1,CSAREREGSKETQYF,TGCAGTGCTAGAGAACGGGAGGGATCAAAAGAGACCCAGTACTTC
TRBJ1-1,many,NA,TRBV5-1,CASSVQENTEAFF,TGCGCCAGCAGCGTACAGGAAAACACTGAAGCTTTCTTT
TRBJ1-5,NA,NA,TRBV20-1,CSATPGQTNQPQHF,TGCAGTGCTACCCCAGGACAGACCAATCAGCCCCAGCATTTT
TRBJ2-5,few,NA,TRBV29-1,CSVERAAETQYF,TGCAGCGTTGAAAGGGCCGCGGAGACCCAGTACTTC
TRBJ1-6,many,NA,TRBV20-1,CSAKMGSENSPLHF,TGCAGTGCTAAGATGGGGTCGGAGAATTCACCCCTCCACTTT
TRBJ2-1,medium-sized,TRBD2,TRBV7-8,CASSLQGGPYNEQFF,TGTGCCAGCAGCCTTCAGGGAGGGCCATACAATGAGCAGTTCTTC
TRBJ2-7,NA,TRBD2,TRBV29-1,CSVLPGGSYEQYF,TGCAGCGTCCTCCCGGGAGGTTCATACGAGCAGTACTTC
TRBJ2-7,many,TRBD2,TRBV5-1,CASSLAGGERTYEQYF,TGCGCCAGCAGCTTGGCCGGGGGGGAGCGGACCTACGAGCAGTACTTC
TRBJ2-3,many,TRBD2,TRBV20-1,CSPRGGGATDTQYF,TGCAGTCCCCGGGGGGGGGGGGCCACAGATACGCAGTATTTT
TRBJ1-2,many,NA,TRBV29-1,CSVLVRDGYTF,TGCAGCGTTCTCGTGAGGGACGGCTACACCTTC
TRBJ1-1,many,TRBD1,TRBV7-9,CASSLPTGADTEAFF,TGTGCCAGCAGCTTACCGACAGGGGCAGACACTGAAGCTTTCTTT
TRBJ1-4,many,NA,TRBV4-2,CASARQDSNEKLFF,TGTGCCAGCGCTCGACAGGACTCTAATGAAAAACTGTTTTTT
TRBJ1-5,many,NA,TRBV20-1,CSARLGLWGNQPQHF,TGCAGTGCTAGGTTGGGGTTATGGGGCAATCAGCCCCAGCATTTT
TRBJ2-2,many,NA,TRBV20-1,CSASVSTGVGTGELFF,TGCAGTGCTAGTGTCTCCACGGGAGTCGGGACCGGGGAGCTGTTTTTT
TRBJ1-1,NA,NA,TRBV19,CASRGKNTEAFF,TGTGCCAGTAGGGGGAAGAACACTGAAGCTTTCTTT
TRBJ1-1,many,NA,TRBV12-3/TRBV12-4,CASTFYVGGTEAFF,TGTGCCAGCACCTTTTATGTGGGGGGCACTGAAGCTTTCTTT
TRBJ1-2,NA,TRBD1,TRBV29-1,CGVASGQGGYGYTF,TGCGGCGTTGCTAGTGGACAGGGAGGCTATGGCTACACCTTC
TRBJ2-3,many,NA,TRBV10-1,CASSTSTDTQYF,TGCGCCAGCAGCACTAGCACAGATACGCAGTATTTT